This T cell receptor beta chain was found in a study of early T cells in non-severe SARS-CoV-2 infection. Study information: Bulk RNA from unsorted whole blood was sequenced; chains were unpaired.

This clonotype was picked up one time. Unique molecular identifiers tagged individual cDNA molecules. Using its own MiXCR run on the 5' RACE reads, TCRdb lists one record per CDR3 protein. The table shows 77,000 or so distinct CDR3 sequences, with approximately 15% occurring only once. The CDR3 is made up of 14 amino acids. Germline CDR1 reads MNHNY; CDR2 reads SVGAGI (reference sequence). Trimming shortened V by 0 bases and J by 10 bases, and 13 bases separated the two germline ends. The genes are TRBV6-6 and TRBJ2-1; a possible D gene is TRBD2 (6 bases). This material consisted of whole blood, taken at baseline. The sequence came from an adult who was a healthcare worker with PCR-confirmed SARS-CoV-2 infection or an uninfected control (not recorded which). The CDR3 DNA sequence: TGTGCCAGCAGTTACTCGACTAGAGGGCGAGAGCAGTTCTTC. Amino acid sequence: CASSYSTRGREQFF.